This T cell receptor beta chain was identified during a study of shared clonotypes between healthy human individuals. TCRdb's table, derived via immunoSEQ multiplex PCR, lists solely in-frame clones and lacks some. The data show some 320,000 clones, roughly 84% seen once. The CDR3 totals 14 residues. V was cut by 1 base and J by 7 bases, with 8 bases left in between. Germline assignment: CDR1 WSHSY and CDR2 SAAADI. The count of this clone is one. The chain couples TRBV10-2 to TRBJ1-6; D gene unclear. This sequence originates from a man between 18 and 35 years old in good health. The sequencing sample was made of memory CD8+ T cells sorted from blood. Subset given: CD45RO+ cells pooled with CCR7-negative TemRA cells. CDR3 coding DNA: TGCGCCAGCAGTGAGTTGCAGGTCAATTCACCCCTCCACTTT. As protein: CASSELQVNSPLHF.